The next 26 T cell receptor beta chains were all read from a single sample in a study of blood T cell repertoires in COVID-19. The protocol was immunoSEQ multiplex PCR, while the TCRdb copy is restricted to in-frame clones and leaves out a portion. The sample lists 250,000 to 350,000 clones; more than 70% were seen once. The specimen sequenced was peripheral blood. The source is a woman aged 45-59 years with acute or convalescent COVID-19.

This clone was recorded only once. The chain has TRBV6-1 and TRBJ2-3; D is perhaps TRBD1 (5 bases). Trimming stripped 1 base from V and 2 bases from J, with 7 bases between. The V gene's germline CDR1 is MNHNS and CDR2 SASEGT. This CDR3 region has 14 residues. This CDR3 is CASSEGGITDTQYF. As DNA, the CDR3 is TGTGCCAGCAGTGAAGGGGGCATCACAGATACGCAGTATTTT.

The chain has TRBV2 and TRBJ2-1, with TRBD1 identical over 9 bases. V gave up 8 bases and J gave up 6 bases; unmatched junction bases: 2. Germline assignment: CDR1 SNHLY and CDR2 FYNNEI. The CDR3 loop spans 12 amino acids. The CDR3 region has the DNA TGTGCCAGCGGGACAGGGTTCAATGAGCAGTTCTTC. It translates to CASGTGFNEQFF. Combining the CDR3 with reference TRBV2 and TRBJ2-1 gives the whole variable domain EPEVTQTPSHQVTQMGQEVILRCVPISNHLYFYWYRQILGQKVEFLVSFYNNEISEKSEIFDDQFSVERPDGSNFTLKIRSTKLEDSAMYFCASGTGFNEQFFGPGTRLTVL.

The gene calls are TRBV13 and TRBJ1-5, with D possibly matching TRBD1 (5 bases). This CDR3 region has 18 residues. Trimming stripped 0 bases from V and 0 bases from J, with 15 bases between. Germline V gives CDR1 PRHDT, CDR2 FYEKMQ (reference sequence). This chain's CDR3 is CASSLGAQRGYSNQPQHF. The CDR3, as DNA: TGTGCCAGCAGCTTAGGGGCCCAAAGGGGCTATAGCAATCAGCCCCAGCATTTT.

This clone was recorded a few times. The chain is built from TRBV28 and TRBJ2-2; 10 positions match TRBD2. Trimming took 2 bases from V and 6 from J; bases not matched to a gene: 3. The V gene's germline CDR1 is MDHEN and CDR2 SYDVKM. The CDR3 length is 15 residues. CDR3 coding DNA: TGTGCCAGCAGTTTAAGGCTAGCGGGAGCCGGGGAGCTGTTTTTT. Protein: CASSLRLAGAGELFF.

This clone occurred a few times. The CDR3 loop is CATSDLLGGVGTGELFF. CDR3 sequence (DNA): TGTGCCACCAGTGATTTGCTGGGGGGAGTGGGTACCGGGGAGCTGTTTTTT. The gene calls are TRBV24-1 and TRBJ2-2; D might be TRBD2 (6 bases). Trimming removed 0 bases at V and 5 bases at J, with 15 bases between. Germline CDR1 KGHDR, CDR2 SFDVKD. The CDR3 extends over 17 amino acids.

V is TRBV7-9 and J is TRBJ2-7, with a tentative D call TRBD2 (5 bases). V dropped 8 bases and J dropped 3 bases, with 14 bases sitting between them. Germline loops: CDR1 SEHNR, CDR2 FQNEAQ (reference sequence). The CDR3 has 13 residues. DNA of the CDR3: TGTGCCAGCTTGAGGGAAAATGTCTACGAGCAGTACTTC. Protein product: CASLRENVYEQYF.

This clone came up once. The CDR3 DNA follows: TGTGCCAGCAGCCTCTCAGGGCTTTTCTCCCTCCAGGGGGGTAATCAGCCCCAGCATTTT. Its translation is CASSLSGLFSLQGGNQPQHF. V and J are TRBV28 and TRBJ1-5, with 7 bases matching TRBD1. There are 20 residues in the CDR3. J lost 4 bases, V lost 6 bases, and 24 bases had no gene match. The germline gives CDR1 MDHEN, CDR2 SYDVKM.

There are a few counts of this clone. V is TRBV7-2 and J is TRBJ2-7, with 7 bases aligning to TRBD2. Trimming took 6 bases from V and 3 from J; bases not matched to a gene: 8. Germline V gives CDR1 SGHTA, CDR2 FQGNSA. This CDR3 has 14 amino acids. CDR3 DNA sequence: TGTGCCAGCAGTTTTGGACTAGGCCTCTACGAGCAGTACTTC. Translating it yields CASSFGLGLYEQYF.

The chain has TRBV18 and TRBJ1-2; 10 positions agree with TRBD1. V dropped 5 bases and J dropped 2; count of bases not matched to a gene: 11. The CDR3 consists of 17 residues. CDR1 is KGHSH, CDR2 LQKENI, per germline. The CDR3 sequence: CASSVGTGVSDNYGYTF. The CDR3 nucleotides are TGTGCCAGCTCAGTCGGGACAGGGGTTAGCGACAACTATGGCTACACCTTC.

The chain employs TRBV5-1 and TRBJ2-1; D is perhaps TRBD1 (6 bases). The CDR3 has 13 amino acids. CDR1 and CDR2 (germline): SGHRS, YFSETQ. V was pared by 1 base and J by 7 bases, with 9 bases between. The chain's CDR3 is CASSLYRENEQFF. The CDR3 DNA follows: TGCGCCAGCAGCTTGTACAGGGAAAATGAGCAGTTCTTC.

The CDR3, as DNA: TGTGCCAGCTCACCAATTTCTAGGGGCCTAACTATTTTAAGATGGTACACTGAAGCTTTCTTT. Encoded protein: CASSPISRGLTILRWYTEAFF. V and J are TRBV18 and TRBJ1-1, with D perhaps TRBD1 (5 bases). The CDR3 length is 21 residues. Trimming took off 2 bases at V and 3 bases at J, with 31 bases between the two ends. Germline assignment: CDR1 KGHSH and CDR2 LQKENI.

This clone has only one observation. The V call is TRBV28, the J call TRBJ2-1, with 10 bases that match TRBD2. The CDR3 has 14 amino acids. Germline V gene data show CDR1 as MDHEN and CDR2 as SYDVKM. The trim removed 5 bases at V and 2 bases at J, leaving 0 bases unmatched. DNA for the CDR3: TGTGCCAGCAGTACTAGCGGGGCCTACAATGAGCAGTTCTTC. This sequence encodes CASSTSGAYNEQFF.

The V and J genes are TRBV7-2 and TRBJ1-1; 7 bases match TRBD1. This CDR3 contains 14 residues. The germline CDR1 and CDR2 sequences are SGHTA and FQGNSA. Trimming cost V 4 bases and J 6 bases; bases outside gene matches: 8. The CDR3 DNA is TGTGCCAGCAGCTCTATGACAGGGTCCCCTGAAGCTTTCTTT. Its protein is CASSSMTGSPEAFF.

The chain employs TRBV28 and TRBJ1-1; D call uncertain. Trimming took 8 bases from V and 1 from J, leaving 14 bases between them. CDR3 length equals 14 residues. Germline values: CDR1 MDHEN, CDR2 SYDVKM. CDR3 amino acids: CASPGLGPNTEAFF. The CDR3 DNA is TGTGCCAGCCCGGGGTTGGGCCCGAACACTGAAGCTTTCTTT.

This clone showed up just a few times. The CDR3 coding sequence is TGCGCCAGCAGCTTGTCGCCGGGACTAGCGCGCAATGAGCAGTTCTTC. Translating it yields CASSLSPGLARNEQFF. V and J are TRBV5-1 and TRBJ2-1, with 10 bases aligning to TRBD2. This CDR3 has 16 amino acids. Per germline, CDR1 SGHRS and CDR2 YFSETQ. With 1 base clipped from V and 6 bases from J, the junction kept 7 bases outside the gene matches.

The V gene is TRBV18, the J gene TRBJ1-1; D ambiguous. The CDR3 contains 13 residues. The V gene lost 8 bases and the J gene lost 3 bases, with 13 bases spanning the gap. Germline CDR1 reads KGHSH; CDR2 reads LQKENI. The CDR3 sequence: CASRERADTEAFF. CDR3 DNA: TGTGCCAGCCGGGAACGGGCCGACACTGAAGCTTTCTTT.

The chain employs TRBV30 and TRBJ2-3, with D possibly matching TRBD1 (5 bases). This CDR3 is built from 18 residues. Looked up from germline, CDR1 is GTSNPN and CDR2 is SVGIG (reference sequence). The V gene lost 0 bases and the J gene lost 2 bases, with 21 bases spanning the gap. The DNA for the CDR3 is TGTGCCTGGAGTGTACCTCCCCAGGGTTGGTTTGACACAGATACGCAGTATTTT. Translated: CAWSVPPQGWFDTDTQYF.

The chain is built from TRBV2 and TRBJ1-6; unclear D gene. Trimming took 2 bases from V and 7 from J, leaving 12 bases between them. Germline lookup yields CDR1 SNHLY and CDR2 FYNNEI. The CDR3 totals 15 residues. The DNA for the CDR3 is TGTGCCAGCAGTGAATCGGGAATGTCGAATTCACCCCTCCACTTT. Residues: CASSESGMSNSPLHF. The variable domain in full, completed from reference TRBV2 and TRBJ1-6, reads EPEVTQTPSHQVTQMGQEVILRCVPISNHLYFYWYRQILGQKVEFLVSFYNNEISEKSEIFDDQFSVERPDGSNFTLKIRSTKLEDSAMYFCASSESGMSNSPLHFGNGTRLTVT.

In its sample, this clone was seen once. The rearrangement joins TRBV7-8 to TRBJ2-2; TRBD2 agrees at 8 bases. The CDR3 spans 16 residues. Germline assignment: CDR1 SGHVS and CDR2 FQNEAQ. With V trimmed by 2 bases and J by 4 bases, 6 bases remained unmatched. The CDR3 sequence is CASSLRVAGITGELFF. The CDR3 DNA follows: TGTGCCAGCAGCTTACGGGTAGCGGGGATCACCGGGGAGCTGTTTTTT.

V is TRBV7-9 and J is TRBJ1-1; possible D gene TRBD1, 5 bases. This CDR3 has 12 residues. The ends were cut back, 1 base at V and 10 bases at J, with 10 bases in the middle. Germline V gene sequence: CDR1 SEHNR, CDR2 FQNEAQ (reference sequence). The CDR3 nucleotides are TGTGCCAGCAGCTTAGTCGGGGGTCCAGCTTTCTTT. It is translated as CASSLVGGPAFF.

This CDR3 is CASSPGTGIAYEQYF. The CDR3 region has the DNA TGCGCCAGCAGCCCAGGGACAGGGATTGCCTACGAGCAGTACTTC. The chain couples TRBV5-1 to TRBJ2-7; 9 positions match TRBD1. The germline V gene encodes CDR1 SGHRS and CDR2 YFSETQ. Trimming at V came to 4 bases and at J to 2 bases, leaving 7 bases not matched to a gene. This CDR3 has 15 residues.

The chain employs TRBV7-9 and TRBJ1-1; 7 bases map to TRBD1. V lost 5 bases, J lost 0 bases, and 3 bases stayed unmatched. The length of the CDR3 is 14 residues. Germline assignment: CDR1 SEHNR and CDR2 FQNEAQ (reference sequence). The DNA for the CDR3 is TGTGCCAGCAGCGCACAGGGGCTGAACACTGAAGCTTTCTTT. Its translation is CASSAQGLNTEAFF.

The rearrangement links TRBV3-1 (or the pseudogene TRBV3-2) to TRBJ2-7; 15 nucleotides match TRBD2. The ends lost 4 bases at V and 7 bases at J; junction bases unmatched: 8. The CDR3 extends over 16 amino acids. Germline V gene data show CDR1 as LGHDT and CDR2 as YNNKEL (reference sequence). The CDR3 DNA follows: TGTGCCAGCAGCCCGAGGGGACTAGCGGGAGGTGGGGAGCAGTACTTC. The encoded protein is CASSPRGLAGGGEQYF.

The chain joins TRBV9 to TRBJ2-7, with 9 bases fitting TRBD2. The CDR3 extends over 15 amino acids. V gave up 4 bases and J gave up 6 bases; unmatched junction bases: 11. The germline gives CDR1 SGDLS, CDR2 YYNGEE. The chain's CDR3 is CASSPPFSGSREQYF. DNA for the CDR3: TGTGCCAGCAGCCCCCCTTTTAGCGGGAGTCGCGAGCAGTACTTC.

The V and J genes are TRBV28 and TRBJ1-1; tentative D call: TRBD1 (5 bases). The CDR3 extends over 12 amino acids. Trimming took 8 bases from V and 0 from J, leaving 7 bases between them. Germline V gene lookup returns CDR1 MDHEN and CDR2 SYDVKM. The CDR3: CASLGVNTEAFF. In DNA, the CDR3 is TGTGCCAGCTTAGGGGTGAACACTGAAGCTTTCTTT.

This clone was picked up one time. The chain joins TRBV5-1 to TRBJ2-3; 9 bases fit TRBD2. In germline, CDR1 is SGHRS, CDR2 YFSETQ. The ends lost 1 base at V and 0 bases at J; junction bases unmatched: 6. The CDR3 loop spans 17 amino acids. This CDR3 is CASSLRLAGDSTDTQYF. CDR3 in DNA: TGCGCCAGCAGCTTGAGATTAGCGGGAGATAGCACAGATACGCAGTATTTT.